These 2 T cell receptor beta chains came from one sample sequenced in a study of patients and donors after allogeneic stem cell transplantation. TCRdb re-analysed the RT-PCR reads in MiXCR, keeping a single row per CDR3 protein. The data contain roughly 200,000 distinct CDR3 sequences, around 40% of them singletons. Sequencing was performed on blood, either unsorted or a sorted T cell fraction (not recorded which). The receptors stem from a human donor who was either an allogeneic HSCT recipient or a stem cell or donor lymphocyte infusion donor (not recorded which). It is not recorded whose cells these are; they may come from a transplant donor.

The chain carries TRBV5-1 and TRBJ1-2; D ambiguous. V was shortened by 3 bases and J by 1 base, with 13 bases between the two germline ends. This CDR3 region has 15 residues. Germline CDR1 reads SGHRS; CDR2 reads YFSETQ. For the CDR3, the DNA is TGCGCCAGCAGCTCCGGTGACGGACTTAACTATGGCTACACCTTC. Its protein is CASSSGDGLNYGYTF. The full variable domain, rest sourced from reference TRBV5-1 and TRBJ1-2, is KAGVTQTPRYLIKTRGQQVTLSCSPISGHRSVSWYQQTPGQGLQFLFEYFSETQRNKGNFPGRFSGRQFSNSRSEMNVSTLELGDSALYLCASSSGDGLNYGYTFGSGTRLTVV.

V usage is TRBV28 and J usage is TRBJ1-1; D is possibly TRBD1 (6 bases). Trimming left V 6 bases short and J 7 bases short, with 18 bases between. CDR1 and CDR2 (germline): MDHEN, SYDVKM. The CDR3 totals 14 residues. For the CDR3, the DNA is TGTGCCAGCAGCCCCTCGGACAGACAAAATGAAGCTTTCTTT. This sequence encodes CASSPSDRQNEAFF.